The 3 T cell receptor beta chains below all came from one sample that was sequenced in a study of CD8+ T cells in alopecia areata. Extraction of RNA preceded its reverse transcription into cDNA, which served as the sequencing template. TCRdb's table, derived via immunoSEQ multiplex PCR, lists solely in-frame clones and lacks some. The sample gives about 180,000 clones, around 51% of which show up once; roughly 9.1% is in the top ten. This sample's treatment: oral pan-JAK inhibitor, 5-10 mg twice daily. Sequences were derived from CD8+ T cells sorted from blood, sampled at approximately week 51, from a patient treated with tofacitinib. The source of these receptors is a human donor with alopecia areata.

V gene TRBV5-1 combines with J gene TRBJ2-7; D possibly corresponds to TRBD2 (5 bases). The CDR3 contains 17 residues. The germline gives CDR1 SGHRS, CDR2 YFSETQ. V lost 4 bases, J lost 5 bases, and 25 bases lay in between. This chain's CDR3 is CASSQQSADGGRDEQYF. The CDR3 region has the DNA TGCGCCAGCAGCCAGCAGTCGGCGGACGGAGGACGTGACGAGCAGTACTTC. The variable domain in full, completed from reference TRBV5-1 and TRBJ2-7, reads KAGVTQTPRYLIKTRGQQVTLSCSPISGHRSVSWYQQTPGQGLQFLFEYFSETQRNKGNFPGRFSGRQFSNSRSEMNVSTLELGDSALYLCASSQQSADGGRDEQYFGPGTRLTVT.

CDR3 nucleotides: TGCGCCAGCAGCCTCTGGCTAGAAGGCCCCGCCGGGGAGCTGTTTTTT. Translated, it gives CASSLWLEGPAGELFF. The chain is built from TRBV4-3 and TRBJ2-2; D gene ambiguous. V lost 4 bases, J lost 6 bases, and 18 bases lay in between. Germline-derived CDR1 and CDR2 are LGHNA and YSLEER. The CDR3 runs to 16 residues.

CDR3 amino acids: CASSSGRRTDTQYF. The CDR3 DNA reads as TGCGCCAGCAGCTCGGGACGCCGCACAGATACGCAGTATTTT. The chain is built from TRBV5-1 and TRBJ2-3; D possibly matches TRBD1 or TRBD2 (5 bases each). Germline values: CDR1 SGHRS, CDR2 YFSETQ. The CDR3 runs to 14 residues. Trimming removed 3 bases at V and 1 base at J, with 9 bases between.